This TCR beta chain came from a study of blood T cell repertoires in COVID-19. The wider study: The origin of the acute and convalescent COVID-19 samples was the United States, Italy and Spain. T cells, B-cell-depleted T cells, or PBMCs provided the cDNA or gDNA that served as material.

CDR3 size: 12 residues. Per germline, CDR1 MRHNA and CDR2 SNTAGT. The V gene end was trimmed by 6 bases and the J gene end by 5 bases; junction bases not matched to a gene: 3. In the original analysis: Scientists estimated how many nucleated cells there were by amplifying reference gene primers. TCRdb's copy holds only in-frame clones and misses some; the assay was immunoSEQ multiplex PCR. The DNA gave D and trimming, while V, J and clone size come from that table. This repertoire shows roughly 70,000 clones, around 89% found once; its top ten account for 6.7%. The chain uses TRBV6-4 and TRBJ2-5; 7 nucleotides align to TRBD1. The sample consisted of peripheral blood. This clonotype was obtained from a woman aged 80 or over with active COVID-19. DNA for the CDR3: TGTGCCAGCAGACAGGGGTGGGAGACCCAGTACTTC. This gives the protein CASRQGWETQYF.